The 8 T cell receptor beta chains reported below all come from one sample, sequenced in a study of shared clonotypes between healthy human individuals (dated by TCRdb to 2020 to 2021). Library construction relied on the immunoSEQ multiplex PCR assay. The table comes from immuneACCESS by way of TCRdb, which keeps in-frame sequences with V and J called. Part of the clones is missing from these tables; in studies checked, under half for an unresolved V gene and the rest for unknown reasons. This sample holds about 1 million clones; about 77% were observed only once. About 1.5% of the sample rests with the top ten. Material for sequencing was memory CD4+ T cells sorted from blood. Reading the label with the study, this specimen's cell subset or site is: CD45RA-negative fraction. Source of these receptors: a man between 18 and 35 years old in good health.

The gene calls are TRBV19 and TRBJ1-2; no clear D gene. V was shortened by 6 bases and J by 3 bases, with 11 bases between the two germline ends. Germline loops: CDR1 LNHDA, CDR2 SQIVND (reference sequence). CDR3 length: 13 amino acids. CDR3 region: CASSRRADYGYTF. CDR3 DNA: TGTGCCAGTAGCCGGCGCGCGGACTATGGCTACACCTTC.

This clone has only a few counts. V usage is TRBV4-2 and J usage is TRBJ2-1; 9 bases align to TRBD2. The CDR3 totals 18 residues. Germline values: CDR1 LGHNA, CDR2 YNFKEQ. Unmatched junction bases numbered 6, after V lost 0 bases and J lost 0 bases. Here the CDR3 reads CASSQDRGGGASYNEQFF. The CDR3 DNA reads TGTGCCAGCAGCCAAGATCGGGGCGGGGGGGCCTCCTACAATGAGCAGTTCTTC.

The chain combines TRBV4-3 with TRBJ1-2, with TRBD1 matching 11 bases. Germline CDR1 and CDR2: LGHNA and YSLEER. This CDR3 is 16 amino acids long. V lost 1 base, J lost 8 bases, and 9 bases stayed unmatched. CDR3 in DNA: TGCGCCAGCAGCCAAGTAGGGACAGGGGGGTTAGGAGGCTACACCTTC. It specifies CASSQVGTGGLGGYTF.

The chain couples TRBV6-1 to TRBJ1-6; TRBD1 matches at 7 bases. J lost 6 bases, V lost 2 bases, and 7 bases had no gene match. Per the germline V gene, CDR1 is MNHNS and CDR2 is SASEGT. This CDR3 contains 16 residues. CDR3 in DNA: TGTGCCAGCAGTGAAAGGGGGCAAACGCCTAATTCACCCCTCCACTTT. Translation gives CASSERGQTPNSPLHF.

The rearrangement uses TRBV30 and TRBJ2-5, with 11 nucleotides matching TRBD1. The end of the DNA fits TRBJ2-7 better, so the J call may be wrong. Germline CDR1 and CDR2: GTSNPN and SVGIG (reference sequence). The CDR3 is made up of 14 amino acids. This CDR3 is CAWSGDRGVYEQYF. The CDR3 region has the DNA TGTGCCTGGAGTGGGGACAGGGGGGTCTACGAGCAGTACTTC.

Only a few counts were recorded for this clone. The chain couples TRBV11-2 to TRBJ1-2; 10 bases are a match to TRBD1. The CDR3 runs to 14 residues. The ends lost 6 bases at V and 6 bases at J; junction bases unmatched: 7. Germline CDR1 reads SGHAT; CDR2 reads FQNNGV. CDR3 DNA sequence: TGTGCCAGCAGAAGAGGACAGGGGGTGGATGGCTACACCTTC. This gives the protein CASRRGQGVDGYTF.

The chain couples TRBV6-1 to TRBJ2-3; 7 bases align to TRBD2. The length of the CDR3 is 16 residues. From germline, CDR1 is MNHNS and CDR2 SASEGT. V was pared by 4 bases and J by 3 bases, with 10 bases of the junction left unmatched. CDR3 sequence reads: CASSVGGGLMTDTQYF. The CDR3 nucleotides read TGTGCCAGCAGTGTGGGGGGAGGGCTCATGACAGATACGCAGTATTTT.

The chain has TRBV5-6 and TRBJ2-5, with TRBD2 as a possible D gene (6 bases). The germline V and J ends were trimmed by 4 bases and 5 bases, with 12 bases remaining between them. The CDR3 runs to 13 residues. Germline V gene sequence: CDR1 SGHDT, CDR2 YYEEEE. The CDR3 here is CASSQTRSETQYF. The DNA for the CDR3 is TGTGCCAGCAGCCAGACTAGGTCGGAGACCCAGTACTTC.